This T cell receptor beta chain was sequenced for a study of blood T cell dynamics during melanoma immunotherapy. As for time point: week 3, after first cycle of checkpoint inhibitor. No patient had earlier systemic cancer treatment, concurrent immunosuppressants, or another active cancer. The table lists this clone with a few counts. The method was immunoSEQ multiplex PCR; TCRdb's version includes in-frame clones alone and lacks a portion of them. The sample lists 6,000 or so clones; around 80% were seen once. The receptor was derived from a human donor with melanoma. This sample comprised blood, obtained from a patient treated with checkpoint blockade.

This chain's CDR3 is CASSQLTRIGNYGYTF. CDR3 DNA sequence: TGCGCCAGCAGTCAACTTACCAGGATTGGAAACTATGGCTACACCTTC. This chain uses TRBV23-1 with TRBJ1-2; the D is unclear. TRBV23-1 is classed as an ORF, of uncertain function. V gave up 2 bases and J gave up 2 bases, with 15 bases separating them. The CDR3 runs 16 residues.